Listed below are T cell receptor beta chains from one sample, sequenced in a study of blood T cell repertoires in COVID-19. TCRdb keeps only in-frame clones here, not all; method: immunoSEQ multiplex PCR. The sample records approximately 33,000 clones, around nine tenths being singletons. Sequencing input: peripheral blood. These receptor sequences come from a man aged 70-80 years with acute or convalescent COVID-19. The CDR3 runs from the conserved cysteine through the conserved F or W. The order of the fields is clone size, V gene, D gene, J gene, CDR3 DNA, CDR3 protein. D genes are given only for firm matches. Clone sizes are given selectively: once, few, many, or a class where the clone is expanded.

>-|TRBV19|-|TRBJ1-3
TGTGCCAGTAGTAAACCGGACCGGTCGGGGGGCCTTGGCGTTGGAAACACCATATATTTT
CASSKPDRSGGLGVGNTIYF
>-|TRBV6-6|TRBD2|TRBJ2-2
TGTGCCAGCAGCTACCCGTCGGGGGGGGGCGGGGAGCTGTTTTTT
CASSYPSGGGGELFF
>few|TRBV2|TRBD2|TRBJ2-7
TGTGCCAGCAGGCCCGGGACTAGCGGGAGCGAGCAGTACTTC
CASRPGTSGSEQYF
>once|TRBV24-1|TRBD1|TRBJ2-3
TGTGCCACCAGTGACGCGACAGGGGGCCACGATACGCAGTATTTT
CATSDATGGHDTQYF
>-|TRBV7-9|TRBD1|TRBJ1-5
TGTGCCAGCAGCTTACTTTCGACAGGGGGGTCCAATCAGCCCCAGCATTTT
CASSLLSTGGSNQPQHF
>-|TRBV3-1/TRBV3-2|TRBD2|TRBJ2-1
TGTGCCAGCAGCTCGACGGGACTAGCAAACAATGAGCAGTTCTTC
CASSSTGLANNEQFF
>-|TRBV5-6|-|TRBJ1-3
TGTGCCAGCAGCTTGGGTCCTTCTGGAAACACCATATATTTT
CASSLGPSGNTIYF
>-|TRBV28|TRBD1|TRBJ1-1
TGTGCCAGCGTAAACACAGGGGGCAGGGAAGCTTTCTTT
CASVNTGGREAFF
>-|TRBV6-5|-|TRBJ1-4
TGTGCCAGCAGTTACATTTTGGGAGGGTGGGCTGAAAAACTGTTTTTT
CASSYILGGWAEKLFF
>-|TRBV11-2|-|TRBJ1-5
TGTGCCAGCAGCTTAGAAGTCCGACAGCGCAATCAGCCCCAGCATTTT
CASSLEVRQRNQPQHF
>-|TRBV7-2|-|TRBJ1-3
TGTGCCAGCAGCTTAGCGGCAGGGACTGGAAACACCATATATTTT
CASSLAAGTGNTIYF
>-|TRBV7-3|-|TRBJ2-3
TGTGCCAGCAGCTTTCGGGGCACAGATACGCAGTATTTT
CASSFRGTDTQYF
>-|TRBV28|-|TRBJ1-2
TGTGCCAGCAGTCCCAGGGGATTCGCTGGCTACACCTTC
CASSPRGFAGYTF
>-|TRBV23-1|TRBD2|TRBJ2-7
TGCGCCAGCAGTCACTCTCGGACTAGCGGGTGCACCTACGAGCAGTACTTC
CASSHSRTSGCTYEQYF
>-|TRBV4-2|TRBD2|TRBJ2-7
TGTGCCAGCAGCCAAGATAGAACTAGCGACGAGCAGTACTTC
CASSQDRTSDEQYF
>-|TRBV6-5|TRBD1|TRBJ1-2
TGTGCCAGCACCAGGACAGGGGATGGCTACACCTTC
CASTRTGDGYTF
>few|TRBV12-3/TRBV12-4|TRBD1|TRBJ2-7
TGTGCCAGTCGACAGGGGGTATACGAGCAGTACTTC
CASRQGVYEQYF
>-|TRBV5-4|TRBD2|TRBJ2-7
TGTGCCAGCAGCTTGGGGGCTAGCGGGAGTTTCTACGAGCAGTACTTC
CASSLGASGSFYEQYF
>-|TRBV7-9|-|TRBJ1-3
TGTGCCAGCAGCTTAGGAATCGGGGGAGCTGGAAACACCATATATTTT
CASSLGIGGAGNTIYF
>few|TRBV12-3/TRBV12-4|-|TRBJ1-5
TGTGCCAGCAGTTTAAGGGAGGGTCAGCCCCAGCATTTT
CASSLREGQPQHF
>-|TRBV27|TRBD2|TRBJ2-3
TGTGCCAGCGCCTTGAGGCGGGAGAGCGCAGATACGCAGTATTTT
CASALRRESADTQYF
>-|TRBV19|-|TRBJ1-2
TGTGCCAGTAGCCAGACATGGGAGGCTAACTATGGCTACACCTTC
CASSQTWEANYGYTF
>-|TRBV4-2|-|TRBJ2-3
TGTGCCAGCAGCCAGGGCCAGGGTGTATCAGATACGCAGTATTTT
CASSQGQGVSDTQYF
>-|TRBV11-2|TRBD2|TRBJ2-7
TGTGCCAGCAGCTTAGTGGGGCGGGAGGTCTACGAGCAGTACTTC
CASSLVGREVYEQYF
>-|TRBV2|-|TRBJ1-3
TGTGCCAGCAGCGAAGACAGGCCGCATGGAAACACCATATATTTT
CASSEDRPHGNTIYF
>few|TRBV19|-|TRBJ2-3
TGTGCCAGTAGTATAGTTGGAGCGTCGAACACAGATACGCAGTATTTT
CASSIVGASNTDTQYF
>-|TRBV6-5|-|TRBJ1-1
TGTGCCAGCATGGACCTTGCGGGTATGACTGAAGCTTTCTTT
CASMDLAGMTEAFF
>-|TRBV19|TRBD1|TRBJ2-1
TGTGCCAGTAGTATAGGGCAGGGGGTGGGGGAGCAGTTCTTC
CASSIGQGVGEQFF
>-|TRBV19|-|TRBJ2-7
TGTGCCAGTAGAGCCAGGCCAACGACGCTCTACGAGCAGTACTTC
CASRARPTTLYEQYF
>-|TRBV19|-|TRBJ1-1
TGTGCCAGTAGTAACAGGGCTGAGAACACTGAAGCTTTCTTT
CASSNRAENTEAFF
>once|TRBV6-5|TRBD1|TRBJ1-1
TGTGCCAGCAGGGGACAGATGAACACTGAAGCTTTCTTT
CASRGQMNTEAFF
>-|TRBV4-1|TRBD1|TRBJ1-5
TGCGCCAGCAGCTCTGACAGGGGCAATCAGCCCCAGCATTTT
CASSSDRGNQPQHF
>once|TRBV18|TRBD1|TRBJ2-7
TGTGCCAGCTCACCGGACAGGGTGGACGAGCAGTACTTC
CASSPDRVDEQYF
>-|TRBV27|TRBD1|TRBJ1-5
TGTGCCAGCAGTTTACTCTCCGTGGGACAGGGACAGCCCCAGCATTTT
CASSLLSVGQGQPQHF
>once|TRBV18|-|TRBJ1-4
TGTGCCAGCTCACCACCGATAGCAACTAATGAAAAACTGTTTTTT
CASSPPIATNEKLFF
>-|TRBV15|TRBD2|TRBJ2-1
TGTGCCACCAGCAGAGGGAGAGCGGGAAGCTACAATGAGCAGTTCTTC
CATSRGRAGSYNEQFF
>-|TRBV5-1|TRBD1|TRBJ1-4
TGCGCCAGCAGCTTTGGGACAGACCTGGATGAAAAACTGTTTTTT
CASSFGTDLDEKLFF
>once|TRBV7-2|TRBD1|TRBJ2-7
TGTGCCAGCAGCTTCCGGGACAGGACCTTTTACTACGAGCAGTACTTC
CASSFRDRTFYYEQYF
>once|TRBV6-1|-|TRBJ1-1
TGTGCCAGCAGTGATAACGGGAACACTGAAGCTTTCTTT
CASSDNGNTEAFF
>-|TRBV9|TRBD2|TRBJ2-7
TGTGCCAGCAGCGTACGGGAGGGAGGGCCCTACGAGCAGTACTTC
CASSVREGGPYEQYF
>-|TRBV4-2|TRBD1|TRBJ2-6
TGTGCCAGCAGCCAGACAGGGACCGGGGCCAACGTCCTGACTTTC
CASSQTGTGANVLTF
>-|TRBV19|-|TRBJ1-4
TGTGCCAGTAGCCAAGAATTCCCGCGTGGTGAAAAACTGTTTTTT
CASSQEFPRGEKLFF
>-|TRBV5-5|-|TRBJ1-3
TGTGCCAGCAGCCATTTTGTAGCGAGCTCTGGAAACACCATATATTTT
CASSHFVASSGNTIYF
>-|TRBV5-1|-|TRBJ1-6
TGCGCCAGCAGTTCGGCCTCCAATTACGGGAATAATTCACCCCTCCACTTT
CASSSASNYGNNSPLHF
>few|TRBV10-3|TRBD1|TRBJ2-1
TGTGCCATCAGCCTCGGACAGGGAGGTGGGAATGAGCAGTTCTTC
CAISLGQGGGNEQFF
>-|TRBV29-1|TRBD1|TRBJ2-3
TGCAGCGGTCGACAGGGAAGCACAGATACGCAGTATTTT
CSGRQGSTDTQYF